Each of the 21 T cell receptor beta chains below was sequenced from the same sample in a study of blood T cells in healthy people across ages. Combining a sample-barcoded 5' primer with a J-beta primer mix, a second PCR ran for about 7 to 11 cycles. TCRdb reprocessed the 5' RACE reads with MiXCR, giving one entry per CDR3 protein. The sample carries approximately 780,000 distinct CDR3 sequences, roughly 25% recorded once. In addition, the sample was reused for a study of T cells of mothers and their children.

The sequenced sample was blood. All receptors come from a boy younger than 18 in good health.

This chain links TRBV4-2 with TRBJ1-2, with no clear D. The CDR3 runs 17 residues. Germline CDR1 is LGHNA and CDR2 is YNFKEQ. Trimming took 2 bases from V and 0 from J, leaving 16 bases between them. CDR3 sequence: CASSQTLSRKANYGYTF. Written as DNA, the CDR3 is TGTGCCAGCAGCCAAACCCTAAGCAGGAAGGCTAACTATGGCTACACCTTC.

The chain joins TRBV11-2 to TRBJ2-5, with 9 bases lining up with TRBD1. This CDR3 is 16 amino acids long. With 3 bases clipped from V and 2 bases from J, the junction kept 7 bases outside the gene matches. The germline gives CDR1 SGHAT, CDR2 FQNNGV. This chain's CDR3 is CASSLFTGGPQETQYF. As DNA, the CDR3 is TGTGCCAGCAGCTTGTTCACAGGGGGCCCTCAAGAGACCCAGTACTTC.

The chain joins TRBV12-3 or TRBV12-4 to TRBJ1-1; possibly TRBD1 for D (6 bases). The CDR3 totals 16 residues. Trimming removed 6 bases from V and 1 base from J, with 18 bases in between. The CDR3 DNA is TGTGCCAGCAGCCCTCTCCGGGACACATCGAACACTGAAGCTTTCTTT. It translates to CASSPLRDTSNTEAFF.

This clonotype was detected only a few times. CDR3 in amino acids: CASSASDLNEQFF. The CDR3 DNA follows: TGTGCCAGCAGCGCCTCGGACCTCAATGAGCAGTTCTTC. V gene TRBV7-3 combines with J gene TRBJ2-1; no definite D call. The CDR3 length is 13 residues. V was clipped by 5 bases and J by 6 bases, with 11 bases between them. CDR1 and CDR2 from the germline V gene are SGHTA and FQGTGA.

This clonotype showed up just a few times. This CDR3 reads CSAQGGQETQYF. CDR3 DNA sequence: TGCAGTGCACAGGGGGGGCAAGAGACCCAGTACTTC. The rearrangement joins TRBV20-1 to TRBJ2-5; D might be TRBD1 (8 bases). This CDR3 region has 12 residues. Germline CDR1 DFQATT, CDR2 SNEGSKA (reference sequence). Between the trimmed V and J ends, which lost 6 bases and 2 bases, there was a span of 10 bases.

This clonotype was detected many times. The chain couples TRBV10-2 to TRBJ2-2; maybe TRBD2 (5 bases). V lost 8 bases, J lost 5 bases, and 15 bases lay in between. Per germline, CDR1 WSHSY and CDR2 SAAADI. The CDR3 is made up of 14 amino acids. CDR3 sequence: CASAREGGTGELFF. The CDR3 bases are TGCGCCAGCGCTCGAGAGGGTGGGACCGGGGAGCTGTTTTTT.

The chain uses TRBV27 and TRBJ2-7, with 7 bases fitting TRBD1. Germline-derived CDR1 and CDR2 are MNHEY and SMNVEV (reference sequence). The ends lost 5 bases at V and 2 bases at J; junction bases unmatched: 15. The CDR3 is made up of 17 amino acids. CDR3 sequence reads: CASSLSPGTDFTYEQYF. The CDR3 bases are TGTGCCAGCAGTCTAAGCCCCGGGACAGACTTTACCTACGAGCAGTACTTC.

The chain uses TRBV28 and TRBJ2-4; no firm D call. The CDR3 is made up of 14 amino acids. V was cut by 3 bases and J by 0 bases, with 6 bases left in between. CDR1 and CDR2 (germline): MDHEN, SYDVKM. The CDR3 loop reads CASSFPVAKNIQYF. In DNA form, the CDR3 reads TGTGCCAGCAGTTTCCCGGTAGCCAAAAACATTCAGTACTTC.

In this sample, this clonotype turned up a few times. The gene calls are TRBV20-1 and TRBJ1-3, with D possibly being TRBD1 (5 bases). CDR1 and CDR2 (germline): DFQATT, SNEGSKA (reference sequence). The V end was cut by 0 bases, the J end by 0 bases, with 12 bases between. The CDR3 covers 16 residues. The CDR3 coding sequence is TGCAGTGCTAGAGATCAGACAGCCTCCTCTGGAAACACCATATATTTT. Its translation: CSARDQTASSGNTIYF.

Concerning this clonotype: Germline is not matched at one junction end, which may reflect a read error. This chain links TRBV20-1 with TRBJ2-1, with 14 nucleotides matching TRBD2. The length of the CDR3 is 17 residues. From germline, CDR1 is DFQATT and CDR2 SNEGSKA (reference sequence). The CDR3: CSAATLGTSGGYSEQFF. CDR3 DNA sequence: TGCAGTGCCGCTACCCTCGGGACTAGCGGGGGCTACAGTGAGCAGTTCTTC.

This sequence joins TRBV12-3 or TRBV12-4 and TRBJ1-1, with 8 bases lining up with TRBD1. This CDR3 spans 14 amino acids. The V segment lost 5 bases and the J segment 6 bases; nucleotides outside the gene matches: 8. This CDR3 reads CASSPRQGTAEAFF. The DNA of the CDR3 is TGTGCCAGCAGTCCCCGACAGGGGACGGCTGAAGCTTTCTTT.

This sequence joins TRBV24-1 and TRBJ2-4, with 9 bases fitting TRBD1. CDR3 length: 16 residues. Germline V lookup: CDR1 KGHDR, CDR2 SFDVKD. J was trimmed by 3 bases and V by 4 bases; bases with no gene match: 6. As DNA, the CDR3 is TGTGCCACCAGTGACGGGACAGGGAAGGACAAAAACATTCAGTACTTC. Translated, it gives CATSDGTGKDKNIQYF.

There are a few counts of this clonotype. The chain combines TRBV7-2 with TRBJ2-5; 7 bases align to TRBD1. Germline V lookup: CDR1 SGHTA, CDR2 FQGNSA. The ends lost 4 bases at V and 5 bases at J; junction bases unmatched: 7. The CDR3 has 14 amino acids. As DNA, the CDR3 is TGTGCCAGCAGCTCAGGACAGGTCAAGGAGACCCAGTACTTC. Protein product: CASSSGQVKETQYF.

This clonotype came up a few times. The chain is built from TRBV6-1 and TRBJ2-5, with D maybe TRBD1 (8 bases). This CDR3 contains 17 residues. V gave up 6 bases and J gave up 1 base, with 21 bases separating them. Germline CDR1 is MNHNS and CDR2 is SASEGT. CDR3 DNA sequence: TGTGCCAGCAGGCGGACAGGGAGGGCTCCGTTCCAAGAGACCCAGTACTTC. Its translation is CASRRTGRAPFQETQYF.

This clonotype was counted a few times. The genes are TRBV7-3 and TRBJ1-1; maybe TRBD1 (6 bases). The CDR3 contains 13 residues. Germline V CDR1 and CDR2: SGHTA, FQGTGA. The V end lost 5 bases, the J end lost 13 bases, and 20 bases lay between the germline ends. The CDR3 nucleotides are TGTGCCAGCAGCCCCGGCGGAGGGGGATTCGTTTTCTTT. Amino acid sequence: CASSPGGGGFVFF. Combining the CDR3 with reference TRBV7-3 and TRBJ1-1 gives the whole variable domain GAGVSQTPSNKVTEKGKYVELRCDPISGHTALYWYRQSLGQGPEFLIYFQGTGAADDSGLPNDRFFAVRPEGSVSTLKIQRTERGDSAVYLCASSPGGGGFVFFGQGTRLTVV.

This chain links TRBV15 with TRBJ1-2; D remains unclear. Per germline, CDR1 LNHNV and CDR2 YYDKDF (reference sequence). There are 13 residues in the CDR3. V was cut by 1 base and J by 4 bases, with 7 bases left in between. The DNA for the CDR3 is TGTGCCACCAGCAGAGCACATACCTATGGCTACACCTTC. Translated: CATSRAHTYGYTF.

This clonotype was picked up a small number of times. The chain has TRBV2 and TRBJ1-2; 9 bases map to TRBD1. V shed 4 bases, J shed 7 bases, and the junction held 4 bases outside the gene matches. The germline V gene encodes CDR1 SNHLY and CDR2 FYNNEI. The CDR3 covers 13 residues. The CDR3 spells CASSGDRDSGYTF. CDR3 bases: TGTGCCAGCAGTGGGGACAGGGACTCTGGCTACACCTTC.

This clonotype occurred many times. The CDR3 sequence is CASSPGTYNEQFF. Written as DNA, the CDR3 is TGTGCCAGCAGTCCGGGGACCTACAATGAGCAGTTCTTC. The chain has TRBV12-3 or TRBV12-4 and TRBJ2-1; D possibly corresponds to TRBD2 (5 bases). Trimming pared 5 bases from V and 2 bases from J, leaving 7 bases between. This CDR3 is built from 13 residues.

This chain joins TRBV29-1 and TRBJ1-1; D possibly corresponds to TRBD1 (6 bases). V was pared by 4 bases and J by 11 bases, with 17 bases between. CDR3 size: 12 residues. Germline lookup yields CDR1 SQVTM and CDR2 ANQGSEA. The CDR3 DNA reads TGCAGCGTTGCGGGGGGGCCCTCTTGGGCTTTCTTT. Its protein is CSVAGGPSWAFF. Full variable domain (rest looked up from reference TRBV29-1 and TRBJ1-1): SAVISQKPSRDICQRGTSLTIQCQVDSQVTMMFWYRQQPGQSLTLIATANQGSEATYESGFVIDKFPISRPNLTFSTLTVSNMSPEDSSIYLCSVAGGPSWAFFGQGTRLTVV.

V is TRBV9 and J is TRBJ2-3, with TRBD1 as a possible D gene (5 bases). With 0 bases removed from V and 2 bases from J, the gap between germline ends came to 7 bases. The length of the CDR3 is 14 residues. The germline gives CDR1 SGDLS, CDR2 YYNGEE. CDR3 region: CASSVEDTTDTQYF. CDR3 nucleotides: TGTGCCAGCAGCGTAGAGGACACCACAGATACGCAGTATTTT.

There are a few counts of this clonotype. This rearrangement joins TRBV5-1 to TRBJ2-5; no clear D. Germline V gene lookup returns CDR1 SGHRS and CDR2 YFSETQ. V lost 4 bases, J lost 0 bases, and 10 bases lay in between. CDR3 length: 14 amino acids. The CDR3 spells CASSEAPDQETQYF. CDR3 nucleotides: TGCGCCAGCAGCGAGGCACCCGACCAAGAGACCCAGTACTTC. The variable domain in full, completed from reference TRBV5-1 and TRBJ2-5, reads KAGVTQTPRYLIKTRGQQVTLSCSPISGHRSVSWYQQTPGQGLQFLFEYFSETQRNKGNFPGRFSGRQFSNSRSEMNVSTLELGDSALYLCASSEAPDQETQYFGPGTRLLVL.